This T cell receptor (beta chain) was captured in a study of blood T cell repertoires in COVID-19. Background on the study: Recovered Cohort 3 donors showed two negative PCRs, clearance, or symptom resolution. Samples representing acute and convalescent COVID-19 were sourced from the United States, Italy and Spain.

TCRdb's table, derived via immunoSEQ multiplex PCR, lists solely in-frame clones and lacks some. Counted here are 300,000 to 450,000 clones, approximately 89% occurring once; the ten biggest clones make up 1.5% to 2%. The trim removed 6 bases at V and 4 bases at J, leaving 11 bases unmatched. This CDR3 comprises 15 residues. In germline, CDR1 is MNHEY, CDR2 SVGAGI. Recruits, aged roughly 18 to 90 years, lived in under 25 US areas. The sequence derives from a man in his forties in a cohort exposed to, infected with or recovered from COVID-19 (not recorded which). V usage is TRBV6-5 and J usage is TRBJ2-5, with TRBD2 matching 7 bases. Specimen: PBMCs or T cells enriched from blood (not recorded which). The CDR3 is CASSLPGTIRETQYF. CDR3 bases: TGTGCCAGCAGCCTACCCGGGACTATCAGAGAGACCCAGTACTTC.